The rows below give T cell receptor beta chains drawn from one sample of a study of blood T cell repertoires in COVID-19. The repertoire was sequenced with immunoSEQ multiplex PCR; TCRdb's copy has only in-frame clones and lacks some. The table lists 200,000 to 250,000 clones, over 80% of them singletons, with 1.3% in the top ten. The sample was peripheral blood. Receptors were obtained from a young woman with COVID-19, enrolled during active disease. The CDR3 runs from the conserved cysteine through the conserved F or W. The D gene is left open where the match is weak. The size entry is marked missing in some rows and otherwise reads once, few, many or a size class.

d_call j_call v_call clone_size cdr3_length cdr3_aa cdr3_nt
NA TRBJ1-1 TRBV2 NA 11 CASSATGQAFF TGTGCCAGCAGCGCCACAGGACAAGCTTTCTTT
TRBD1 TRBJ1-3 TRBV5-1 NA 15 CASSSTGTFGNTIYF TGCGCCAGCAGCTCGACAGGGACGTTCGGAAACACCATATATTTT
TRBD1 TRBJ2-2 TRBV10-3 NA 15 CAISGQGGNTGELFF TGTGCCATCAGCGGACAGGGGGGCAACACCGGGGAGCTGTTTTTT
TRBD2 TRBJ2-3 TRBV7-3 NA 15 CASSLSVAGSDTQYF TGTGCCAGCAGCTTAAGTGTAGCGGGATCAGATACGCAGTATTTT
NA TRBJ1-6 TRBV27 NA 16 CASSLSASGGDSPLHF TGTGCCAGCAGTTTATCTGCCTCTGGAGGAGATTCACCCCTCCACTTT
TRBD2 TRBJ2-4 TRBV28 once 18 CASTGGGLGGRAKNIQYF TGTGCCAGCACGGGAGGAGGCCTGGGAGGGAGGGCCAAAAACATTCAGTACTTC
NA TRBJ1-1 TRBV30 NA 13 CAWSARGRGGAFF TGTGCCTGGAGTGCACGGGGACGAGGAGGGGCTTTCTTT
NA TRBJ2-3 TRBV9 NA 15 CASSVDRGPGDTQYF TGTGCCAGCAGCGTAGACAGAGGGCCTGGGGATACGCAGTATTTT
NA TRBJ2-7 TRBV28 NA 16 CASTIPLTEGSYEQYF TGTGCCAGCACTATACCGCTGACGGAGGGCTCCTACGAGCAGTACTTC
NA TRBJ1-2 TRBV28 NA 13 CASTSRSSYGYTF TGTGCCAGCACCTCCAGAAGTTCCTATGGCTACACCTTC
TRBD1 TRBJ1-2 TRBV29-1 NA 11 CSGGQDYGYTF TGCAGCGGGGGACAGGACTATGGCTACACCTTC
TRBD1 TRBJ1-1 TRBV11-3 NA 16 CASSSGTGPGSTEAFF TGTGCCAGCAGCTCCGGGACAGGACCCGGATCCACTGAAGCTTTCTTT
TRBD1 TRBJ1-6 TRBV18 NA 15 CASSPKDRVSAPLHF TGTGCCAGCTCACCAAAGGACAGGGTTTCTGCACCCCTCCACTTT